This TCR beta chain was recovered during a study of cytomegalovirus exposure and HLA in healthy donors. Overall study context: T cells numbering around 190 million yielded 117 million unique TCR beta sequences in an earlier analysis. The study, taken as a whole, reports: In an earlier analysis, most TCR beta V segments were productive about 87% or about 30% of the time. Serostatus for CMV was the only available immune exposure information. For TCR beta chains, V- and J-gene trimming was later linked to a missense DCLRE1C variant.

A few counts support this clone. The antigen is not known. Amplification used 60 Vbeta primers and 13 Jbeta primers. Sequencing was performed with immunoSEQ multiplex PCR; in TCRdb, only in-frame clones are kept and a portion is missing. The data hold some 45,000 clones, with 72% observed a single time. The sequenced sample consisted of PBMCs. The TCR was taken from a man between 25 and 39 years old in good health and CMV-seronegative.

CDR3 DNA sequence: TGTGCCAGCAGCTTTGCGTCTAGCGGGGCTGGAAATGAGCAGTTCTTC. Its translation: CASSFASSGAGNEQFF. The chain recombines TRBV7-6 with TRBJ2-1; 9 bases are shared with TRBD2. This CDR3 is built from 16 residues. The germline V gene encodes CDR1 SGHVS and CDR2 FNYEAQ. The J segment lost 7 bases and the V segment lost 3 bases, leaving 10 bases of the junction unmatched.